One T cell receptor (beta chain) is described in this entry. Its antigen remains unknown. Assay: immunoSEQ multiplex PCR; the TCRdb copy retains only in-frame clones and omits some. The sample lists some 70,000 clones; around nine tenths were seen once. This sample was included in a study of OX40 agonist ivuxolimab in advanced cancers. As for the study in general: The dose-escalation cohort was over 65% male, with a mean age of around 54 years, ranging roughly 23 to 90. Notes on the study in general: Among T cells, CD8+ cells averaged more expanded clones than CD4+ cells.

The CDR3 length is 14 residues. Trimming stripped 4 bases from V and 5 bases from J, with 13 bases between. CDR1 is SGHTS, CDR2 YDEGEE, per germline. This specimen consisted of CD4+ or CD8+ T cells sorted from blood, obtained in a trial of the OX40 agonist ivuxolimab. The source is an adult with an advanced solid tumor such as melanoma, head and neck, liver or kidney cancer. This chain links TRBV5-8 with TRBJ1-5; TRBD1 might be the D (5 bases). CDR3 in DNA: TGTGCCAGCAGCCTGGGGCACGACTATCAGCCCCAGCATTTT. Protein sequence: CASSLGHDYQPQHF.